These 9 T cell receptor beta chains came from one sample sequenced in a study of Ad26.COV2.S vaccination and SARS-CoV-2 variants. Using immunoSEQ multiplex PCR, the repertoire was profiled, and TCRdb retains in-frame clones only, with some absent. The data contain about 350,000 clones, roughly nine tenths of them singletons. The starting material was peripheral blood, obtained after recovery from COVID-19. Receptors were obtained from a human donor who had recovered from COVID-19.

This chain connects TRBV11-2 to TRBJ2-1, with 10 bases matching TRBD1. V shed 4 bases, J shed 2 bases, and the junction held 2 bases outside the gene matches. CDR1 and CDR2 (germline): SGHAT, FQNNGV. CDR3 length: 15 residues. The CDR3 loop reads CASSSGQGAYNEQFF. CDR3 bases: TGTGCCAGCAGCTCTGGACAGGGGGCCTACAATGAGCAGTTCTTC.

This sequence joins TRBV5-8 and TRBJ2-7; D not resolved. The CDR3 covers 12 residues. The ends were cut back, 0 bases at V and 7 bases at J, with 8 bases in the middle. Germline V lookup: CDR1 SGHTS, CDR2 YDEGEE. This CDR3 reads CASSLVSPEQYF. In DNA form, the CDR3 reads TGTGCCAGCAGCTTGGTTTCCCCGGAGCAGTACTTC.

The V call is TRBV6-6, the J call TRBJ1-2; TRBD1 agrees at 9 bases. The V segment lost 7 bases and the J segment 3 bases; nucleotides outside the gene matches: 6. The CDR3 extends over 14 amino acids. Germline CDR1 reads MNHNY; CDR2 reads SVGAGI (reference sequence). CDR3 amino acids: CASKYRGRDYGYTF. CDR3 coding DNA: TGTGCCAGCAAATACAGGGGGCGCGACTATGGCTACACCTTC.

Details on this clone: Other DNA sequences of this sample code for an identical CDR3. The gene calls are TRBV5-1 and TRBJ1-1; 9 bases fit TRBD1. Unmatched junction bases numbered 2, after V lost 4 bases and J lost 1 base. The CDR3 has 14 residues. Germline V gene sequence: CDR1 SGHRS, CDR2 YFSETQ. The CDR3 DNA reads as TGCGCCAGCAGCCCGGGACAGGGGAACACTGAAGCTTTCTTT. Translating it yields CASSPGQGNTEAFF. Using reference TRBV5-1 and TRBJ1-1 for the parts outside the CDR3, the full variable domain is KAGVTQTPRYLIKTRGQQVTLSCSPISGHRSVSWYQQTPGQGLQFLFEYFSETQRNKGNFPGRFSGRQFSNSRSEMNVSTLELGDSALYLCASSPGQGNTEAFFGQGTRLTVV.

The genes are TRBV9 and TRBJ1-1; D unresolved. V was cut by 0 bases and J by 7 bases, with 10 bases left in between. The germline CDR1 and CDR2 sequences are SGDLS and YYNGEE. CDR3 size: 13 residues. In nucleotides, the CDR3 is TGTGCCAGCAGCGTAGCGGCGGCCGGTGAAGCTTTCTTT. This encodes CASSVAAAGEAFF.

The V and J genes are TRBV7-5 and TRBJ1-2. TRBV7-5 is shown as a pseudogene. The length of the CDR3 is 15 residues. Written as DNA, the CDR3 is TGTGCCAGAAGCGTCGGAAGTCAAGGTCGGTATGGCTACACCTTC. It yields the protein CARSVGSQGRYGYTF.

The rearrangement joins TRBV5-4 to TRBJ2-3, with 9 bases lining up with TRBD2. V was clipped by 4 bases and J by 1 base; unmatched bases: 7. Germline CDR1 reads SGHNT; CDR2 reads YYREEE (reference sequence). This CDR3 contains 16 residues. The CDR3, as DNA: TGTGCCAGCAGCCCCCAATTAGCGGGGGGCACAGATACGCAGTATTTT. It is translated as CASSPQLAGGTDTQYF.

This chain uses TRBV7-2 with TRBJ2-5; TRBD2 matches at 8 bases. The J segment lost 4 bases and the V segment lost 5 bases, leaving 15 bases of the junction unmatched. The CDR3 is made up of 17 amino acids. Germline lookup yields CDR1 SGHTA and CDR2 FQGNSA. The CDR3 region is CASSAQSGGTGGETQYF. The CDR3 nucleotides are TGTGCCAGCAGCGCCCAAAGCGGGGGAACCGGCGGAGAGACCCAGTACTTC.

The chain employs TRBV13 and TRBJ1-6; 8 bases match TRBD1. The CDR3 runs to 14 residues. The germline gives CDR1 PRHDT, CDR2 FYEKMQ (reference sequence). V shed 3 bases and J 9 bases; nucleotides not matched to a gene: 4. The CDR3 DNA reads TGTGCCAGCAGCTTTGACAGGGGAGCTTCACCCCTCCACTTT. It is translated as CASSFDRGASPLHF.